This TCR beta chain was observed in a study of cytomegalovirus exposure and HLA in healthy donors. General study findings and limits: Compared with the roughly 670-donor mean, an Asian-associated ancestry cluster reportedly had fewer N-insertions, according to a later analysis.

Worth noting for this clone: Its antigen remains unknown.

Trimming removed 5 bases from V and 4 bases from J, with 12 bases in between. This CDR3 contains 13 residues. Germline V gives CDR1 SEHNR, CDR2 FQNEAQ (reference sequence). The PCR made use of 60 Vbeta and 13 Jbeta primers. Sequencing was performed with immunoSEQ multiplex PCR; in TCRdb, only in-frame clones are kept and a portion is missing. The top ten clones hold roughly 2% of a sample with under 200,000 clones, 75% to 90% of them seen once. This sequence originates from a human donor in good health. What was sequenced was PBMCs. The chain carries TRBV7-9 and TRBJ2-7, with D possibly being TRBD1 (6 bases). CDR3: CASSQYDRYEQYF. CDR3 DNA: TGTGCCAGCAGCCAGTACGACAGGTACGAGCAGTACTTC.